This T cell receptor beta chain derives from a study of CD4+ T cells in melanoma. In this sample, this clone turned up a few times. No antigen is known for it. From germline, CDR1 is SGHKS and CDR2 YYEKEE (reference sequence). The CDR3 runs 12 residues. Trimming removed 4 bases at V and 4 bases at J, with 8 bases between. Broader study findings: A reported correlation linked neoantigen-specific CD4+ T cells to CD8+, macrophage and B cell function. In melanoma, neoantigen-specific CD4+ T cells reportedly differed in differentiation state.

Assay: immunoSEQ multiplex PCR; the TCRdb copy retains only in-frame clones and omits some. The data show around 13,000 clones, around three quarters seen once. V usage is TRBV5-5 and J usage is TRBJ1-2; TRBD1 might be the D (5 bases). The sample comprised cells from a culture (not recorded whether cultured in vitro). This sequence originates from a human donor with melanoma. CDR3 sequence reads: CASSAGFYGYTF. Written as DNA, the CDR3 is TGTGCCAGCAGCGCAGGGTTCTATGGCTACACCTTC.